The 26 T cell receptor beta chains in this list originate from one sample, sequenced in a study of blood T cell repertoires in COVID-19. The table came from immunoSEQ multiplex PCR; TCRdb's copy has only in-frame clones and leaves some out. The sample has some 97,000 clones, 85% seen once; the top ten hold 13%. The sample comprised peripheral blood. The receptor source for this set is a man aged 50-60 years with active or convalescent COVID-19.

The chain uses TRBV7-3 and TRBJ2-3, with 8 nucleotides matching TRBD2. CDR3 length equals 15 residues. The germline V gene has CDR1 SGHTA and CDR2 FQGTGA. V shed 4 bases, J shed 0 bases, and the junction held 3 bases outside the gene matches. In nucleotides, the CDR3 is TGTGCCAGCAGCTCCTTAGCGGGAAGCACAGATACGCAGTATTTT. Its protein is CASSSLAGSTDTQYF.

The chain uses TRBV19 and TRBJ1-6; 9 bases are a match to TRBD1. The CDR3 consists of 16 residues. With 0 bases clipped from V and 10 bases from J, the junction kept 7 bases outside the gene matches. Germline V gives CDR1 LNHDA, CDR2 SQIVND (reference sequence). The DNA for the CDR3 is TGTGCCAGTAGTATAGATGACAGGGGGAGAGGCTCACCCCTCCACTTT. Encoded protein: CASSIDDRGRGSPLHF.

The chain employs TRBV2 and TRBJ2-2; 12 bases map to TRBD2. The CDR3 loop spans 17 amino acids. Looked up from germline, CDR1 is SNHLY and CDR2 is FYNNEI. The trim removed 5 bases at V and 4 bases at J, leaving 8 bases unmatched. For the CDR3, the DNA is TGTGCCAGCAGTTATCCCGGACTAGCGGGGACCACCGGGGAGCTGTTTTTT. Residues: CASSYPGLAGTTGELFF.

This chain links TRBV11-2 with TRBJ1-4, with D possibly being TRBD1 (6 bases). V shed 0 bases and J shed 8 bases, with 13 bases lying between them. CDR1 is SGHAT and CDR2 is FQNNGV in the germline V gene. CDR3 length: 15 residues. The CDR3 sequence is CASSLDTGFNEKLFF. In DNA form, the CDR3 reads TGTGCCAGCAGCTTAGATACAGGGTTTAACGAAAAACTGTTTTTT. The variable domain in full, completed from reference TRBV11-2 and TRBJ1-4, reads EAGVAQSPRYKIIEKRQSVAFWCNPISGHATLYWYQQILGQGPKLLIQFQNNGVVDDSQLPKDRFSAERLKGVDSTLKIQPAKLEDSAVYLCASSLDTGFNEKLFFGSGTQLSVL.

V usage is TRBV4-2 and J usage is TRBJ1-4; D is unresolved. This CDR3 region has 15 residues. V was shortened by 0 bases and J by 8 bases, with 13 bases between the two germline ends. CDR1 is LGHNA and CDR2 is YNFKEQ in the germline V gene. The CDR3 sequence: CASSQEVPGREKLFF. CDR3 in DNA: TGTGCCAGCAGCCAAGAGGTCCCCGGCAGGGAAAAACTGTTTTTT.

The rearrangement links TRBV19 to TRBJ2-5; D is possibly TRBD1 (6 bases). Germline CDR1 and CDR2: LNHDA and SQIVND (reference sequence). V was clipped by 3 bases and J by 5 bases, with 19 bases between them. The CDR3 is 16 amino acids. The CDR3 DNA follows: TGTGCCAGTAGTATCACAGGCAGGGGAGTAGGGGAGACCCAGTACTTC. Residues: CASSITGRGVGETQYF.

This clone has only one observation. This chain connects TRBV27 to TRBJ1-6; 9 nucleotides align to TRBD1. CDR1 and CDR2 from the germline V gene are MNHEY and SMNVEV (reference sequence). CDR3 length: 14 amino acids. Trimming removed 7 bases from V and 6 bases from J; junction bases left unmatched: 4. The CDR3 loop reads CASTGQGFNSPLHF. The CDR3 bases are TGTGCCAGCACAGGACAGGGGTTTAATTCACCCCTCCACTTT.

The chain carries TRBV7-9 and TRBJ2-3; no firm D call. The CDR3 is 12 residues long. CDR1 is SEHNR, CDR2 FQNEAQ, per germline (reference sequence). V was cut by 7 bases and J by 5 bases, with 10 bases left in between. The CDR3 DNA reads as TGTGCCAGCACTCTGTCTAAAGATACGCAGTATTTT. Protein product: CASTLSKDTQYF.

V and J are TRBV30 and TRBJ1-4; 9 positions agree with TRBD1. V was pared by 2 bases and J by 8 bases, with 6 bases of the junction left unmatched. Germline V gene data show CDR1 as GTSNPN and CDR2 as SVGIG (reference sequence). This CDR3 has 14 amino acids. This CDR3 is CAWSSTGGYEKLFF. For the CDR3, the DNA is TGTGCCTGGAGTTCGACAGGGGGTTACGAAAAACTGTTTTTT.

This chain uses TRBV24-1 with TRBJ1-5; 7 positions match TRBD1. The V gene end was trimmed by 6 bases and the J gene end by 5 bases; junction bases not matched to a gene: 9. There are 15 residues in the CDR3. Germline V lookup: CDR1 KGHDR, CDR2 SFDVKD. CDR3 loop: CATSPTGRSDQPQHF. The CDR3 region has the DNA TGTGCCACCAGTCCGACAGGGAGATCGGATCAGCCCCAGCATTTT.

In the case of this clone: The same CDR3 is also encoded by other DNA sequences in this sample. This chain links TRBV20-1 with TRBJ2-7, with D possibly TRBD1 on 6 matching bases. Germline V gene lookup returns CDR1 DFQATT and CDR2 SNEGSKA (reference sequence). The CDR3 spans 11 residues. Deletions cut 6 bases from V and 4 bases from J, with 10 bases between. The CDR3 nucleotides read TGCAGTGCCGGGACACCGTACGAGCAGTACTTC. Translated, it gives CSAGTPYEQYF.

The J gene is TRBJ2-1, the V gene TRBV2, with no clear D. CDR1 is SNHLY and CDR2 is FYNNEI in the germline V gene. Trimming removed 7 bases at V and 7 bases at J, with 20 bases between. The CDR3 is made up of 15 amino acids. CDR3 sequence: CASIAHVTSRNEQFF. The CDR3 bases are TGTGCCAGCATAGCACATGTCACTTCTCGAAATGAGCAGTTCTTC.

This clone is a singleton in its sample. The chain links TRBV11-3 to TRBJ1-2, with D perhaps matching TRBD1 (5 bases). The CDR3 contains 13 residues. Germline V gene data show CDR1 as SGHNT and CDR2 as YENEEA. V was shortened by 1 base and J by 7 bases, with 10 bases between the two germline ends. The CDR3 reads CASSLGRRAGYTF. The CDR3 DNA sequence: TGTGCCAGCAGCTTAGGCCGCAGGGCTGGCTACACCTTC.

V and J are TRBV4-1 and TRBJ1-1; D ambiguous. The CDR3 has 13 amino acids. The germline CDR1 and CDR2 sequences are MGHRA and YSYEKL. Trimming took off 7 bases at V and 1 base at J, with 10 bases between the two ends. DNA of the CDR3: TGCGCCAGCAAATGGGAGTCGAACACTGAAGCTTTCTTT. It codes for CASKWESNTEAFF.

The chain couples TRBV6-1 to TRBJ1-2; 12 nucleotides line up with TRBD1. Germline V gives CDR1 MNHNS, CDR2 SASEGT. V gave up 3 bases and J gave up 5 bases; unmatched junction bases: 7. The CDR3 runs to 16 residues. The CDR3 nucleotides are TGTGCCAGCAGTGAGAGGGACAGGGGGCCATCGTATGGCTACACCTTC. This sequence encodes CASSERDRGPSYGYTF.

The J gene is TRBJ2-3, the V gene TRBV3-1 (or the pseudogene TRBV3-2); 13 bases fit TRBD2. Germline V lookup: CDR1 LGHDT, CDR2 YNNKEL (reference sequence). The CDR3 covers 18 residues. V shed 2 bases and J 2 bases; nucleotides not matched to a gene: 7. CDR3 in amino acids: CASSQIGTSGKSTDTQYF. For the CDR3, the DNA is TGTGCCAGCAGCCAAATAGGGACTAGCGGGAAGTCCACAGATACGCAGTATTTT.

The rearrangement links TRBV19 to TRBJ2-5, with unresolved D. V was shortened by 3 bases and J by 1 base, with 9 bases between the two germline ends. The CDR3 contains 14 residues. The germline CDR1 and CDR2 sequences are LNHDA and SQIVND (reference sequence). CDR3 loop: CASSIMYGQETQYF. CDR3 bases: TGTGCCAGTAGTATTATGTACGGCCAAGAGACCCAGTACTTC.

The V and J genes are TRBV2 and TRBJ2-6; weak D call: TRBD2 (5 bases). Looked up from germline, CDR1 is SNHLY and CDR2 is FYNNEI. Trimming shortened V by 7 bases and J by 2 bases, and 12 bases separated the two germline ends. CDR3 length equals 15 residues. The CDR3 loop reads CASKLERPGANVLTF. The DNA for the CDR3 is TGTGCCAGCAAACTAGAGCGCCCTGGGGCCAACGTCCTGACTTTC.

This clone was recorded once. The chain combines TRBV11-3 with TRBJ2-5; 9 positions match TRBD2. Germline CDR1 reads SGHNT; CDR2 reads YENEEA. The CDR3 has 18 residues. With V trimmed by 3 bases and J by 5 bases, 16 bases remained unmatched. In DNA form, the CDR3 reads TGTGCCAGCAGCTTCTCGAGGCGGGAGGGCAGGAGGAAGGAGACCCAGTACTTC. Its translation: CASSFSRREGRRKETQYF. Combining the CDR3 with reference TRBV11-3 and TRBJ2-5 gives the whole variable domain EAGVVQSPRYKIIEKKQPVAFWCNPISGHNTLYWYLQNLGQGPELLIRYENEEAVDDSQLPKDRFSAERLKGVDSTLKIQPAELGDSAVYLCASSFSRREGRRKETQYFGPGTRLLVL.

Here the CDR3 reads CASSEEGTGLAPLHF. The CDR3 nucleotides are TGTGCCAGCAGTGAAGAAGGGACAGGGCTGGCACCCCTCCACTTT. The chain uses TRBV6-1 and TRBJ1-6, with 9 bases identical to TRBD1. The J segment lost 11 bases and the V segment lost 1 base, leaving 6 bases of the junction unmatched. From germline, CDR1 is MNHNS and CDR2 SASEGT. The length of the CDR3 is 15 residues.

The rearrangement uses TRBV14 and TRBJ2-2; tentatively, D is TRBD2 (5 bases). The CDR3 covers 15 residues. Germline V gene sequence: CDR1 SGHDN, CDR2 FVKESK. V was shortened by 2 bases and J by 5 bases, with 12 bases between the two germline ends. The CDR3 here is CASSQLAPATGELFF. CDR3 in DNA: TGTGCCAGCAGCCAACTAGCTCCGGCAACCGGGGAGCTGTTTTTT.

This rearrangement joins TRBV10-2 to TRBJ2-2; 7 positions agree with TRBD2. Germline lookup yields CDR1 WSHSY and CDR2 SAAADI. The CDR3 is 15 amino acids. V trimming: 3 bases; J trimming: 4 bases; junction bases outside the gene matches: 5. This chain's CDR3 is CASSDPKRGTGELFF. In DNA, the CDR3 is TGCGCCAGCAGTGACCCTAAGCGGGGCACCGGGGAGCTGTTTTTT.

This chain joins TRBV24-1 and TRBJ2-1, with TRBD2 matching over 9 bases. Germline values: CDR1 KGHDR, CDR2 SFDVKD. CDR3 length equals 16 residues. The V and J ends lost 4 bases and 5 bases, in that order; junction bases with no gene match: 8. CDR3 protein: CATSDSGTSRHNEQFF. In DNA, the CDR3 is TGTGCCACCAGTGACTCCGGGACTAGCCGTCACAATGAGCAGTTCTTC.

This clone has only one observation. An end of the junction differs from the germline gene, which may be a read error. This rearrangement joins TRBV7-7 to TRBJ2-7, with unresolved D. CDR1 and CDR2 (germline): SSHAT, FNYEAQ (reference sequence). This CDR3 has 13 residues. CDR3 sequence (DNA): TGTGCTAGCAGCTGCGCCTCCTCCTACGAGCAGTACTTC. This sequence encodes CASSCASSYEQYF.

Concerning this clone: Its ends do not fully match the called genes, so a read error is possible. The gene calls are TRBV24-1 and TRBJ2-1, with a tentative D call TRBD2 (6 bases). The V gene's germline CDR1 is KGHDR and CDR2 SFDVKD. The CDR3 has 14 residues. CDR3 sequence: CATSDGDSHNEQFF. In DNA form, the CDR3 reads TGTGCCACCAGTGATGGGGACTCCCACAATGAGCAGTTCTTC.

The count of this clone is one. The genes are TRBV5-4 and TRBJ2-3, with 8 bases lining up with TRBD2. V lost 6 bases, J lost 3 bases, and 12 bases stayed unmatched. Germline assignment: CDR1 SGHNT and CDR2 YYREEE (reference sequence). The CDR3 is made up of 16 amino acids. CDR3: CASTDPGRAETDTQYF. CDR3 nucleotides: TGTGCCAGCACCGATCCCGGGAGGGCCGAGACAGATACGCAGTATTTT. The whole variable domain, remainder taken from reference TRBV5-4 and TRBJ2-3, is ETGVTQSPTHLIKTRGQQVTLRCSSQSGHNTVSWYQQALGQGPQFIFQYYREEENGRGNFPPRFSGLQFPNYSSELNVNALELDDSALYLCASTDPGRAETDTQYFGPGTRLTVL.